These T cell receptor beta chains were read from a single sample in a study of tumor and adjacent non-tumor tissue in lung cancer. Using its own MiXCR run on the multiplex PCR reads, TCRdb lists one record per CDR3 protein. The top ten hold approximately 25% of the sample, which has around 210,000 distinct CDR3 sequences, less than 80% seen once. Sequences were obtained from lung tumor tissue. These receptors all stem from a man aged 60 to 69 with non-small cell lung cancer. Both conserved end residues are part of each CDR3. The D gene is left open where the match is weak. Clone sizes are given selectively: once, few, many, or a class where the clone is expanded.

d_call: .
clone_size: once
v_call: TRBV24-1
j_call: TRBJ1-2
cdr3_nt: TGTGCCACCAGCGAGAGGTCTGAGCCGAGTAACTATGGCTACACCTTC
cdr3_aa: CATSERSEPSNYGYTF

d_call: TRBD1
clone_size: .
v_call: TRBV6-2/TRBV6-3
j_call: TRBJ1-5
cdr3_nt: TGTGCCAGCACCCTAGGACAGGGGGCGCGTCAGCCCCAGCATTTT
cdr3_aa: CASTLGQGARQPQHF

d_call: .
clone_size: .
v_call: TRBV11-3
j_call: TRBJ2-1
cdr3_nt: TGTGCCAGCAGCCGCCCGTGTTGGGACAATGAGCAGTTCTTC
cdr3_aa: CASSRPCWDNEQFF

d_call: .
clone_size: .
v_call: TRBV5-6
j_call: TRBJ2-1
cdr3_nt: TGTGCCAGCAGCTTGGGTGTGCAGGACGAGCAGCTCTTC
cdr3_aa: CASSLGVQDEQLF

d_call: TRBD2
clone_size: .
v_call: TRBV12-5
j_call: TRBJ2-7
cdr3_nt: TGTGCTAGTGGTTTGGTAACGGGGACTAGCGGGAGGGTGCACGAGCAATACTTC
cdr3_aa: CASGLVTGTSGRVHEQYF

d_call: .
clone_size: .
v_call: TRBV28
j_call: TRBJ2-6
cdr3_nt: TGTGCCAGCAGTTCGTTAGATAGACAGGAATTCTGCTCTGGGGCCAACGTCCTGACTTTC
cdr3_aa: CASSSLDRQEFCSGANVLTF

d_call: .
clone_size: once
v_call: TRBV20-1
j_call: TRBJ2-7
cdr3_nt: TGCAGTGCTAGAGGAGGGGGGAGTAGTTGGGAGCAGTACTTC
cdr3_aa: CSARGGGSSWEQYF

d_call: TRBD1
clone_size: many
v_call: TRBV20-1
j_call: TRBJ2-3
cdr3_nt: TGCAGTGCTCTGCCGGACAGGGTAGCCTACACAGATACGCAGTATTTT
cdr3_aa: CSALPDRVAYTDTQYF

d_call: .
clone_size: .
v_call: TRBV12-3/TRBV12-4
j_call: TRBJ1-5
cdr3_nt: TGTGCCAGCAGTATTCTGGGCTTCAATAAGCCCCAGCATTTT
cdr3_aa: CASSILGFNKPQHF

d_call: .
clone_size: .
v_call: TRBV6-2/TRBV6-3
j_call: TRBJ2-3
cdr3_nt: TGTGCCAGCAGTTCTAGCGATCCCACACATACGCAGTATTTT
cdr3_aa: CASSSSDPTHTQYF

d_call: .
clone_size: many
v_call: TRBV6-1
j_call: TRBJ1-5
cdr3_nt: TGTGCCAGCAGTGAAGCAGGGGGCAATCAGCCCCAGCATTTT
cdr3_aa: CASSEAGGNQPQHF

d_call: .
clone_size: .
v_call: TRBV20-1
j_call: TRBJ1-1
cdr3_nt: TGCAGTGCTTGGTGGGGGGCTAGGGAAGCTTTCTTT
cdr3_aa: CSAWWGAREAFF

d_call: .
clone_size: many
v_call: TRBV6-5
j_call: TRBJ2-2
cdr3_nt: TGTGCCAGCAGCCCCTATGGAGGGAACACCGGGGAGCTGTTTTTT
cdr3_aa: CASSPYGGNTGELFF

d_call: .
clone_size: .
v_call: TRBV11-1
j_call: TRBJ2-2
cdr3_nt: TGTGCTAGCAGCCAACTAGCTGGCGGTACCGGGGGGCTGTTTTTT
cdr3_aa: CASSQLAGGTGGLFF

d_call: .
clone_size: .
v_call: TRBV25-1
j_call: TRBJ1-1
cdr3_nt: TGTGCCAGCAGTGCCGCAGGGGCTCGCGCTGAAGCTTTCTTT
cdr3_aa: CASSAAGARAEAFF

d_call: .
clone_size: many
v_call: TRBV20-1
j_call: TRBJ1-3
cdr3_nt: TGCAGTGCTAGAGATCCCAGAACGACAGGCTCTGGAAACACCATATATTTT
cdr3_aa: CSARDPRTTGSGNTIYF

d_call: .
clone_size: .
v_call: TRBV20-1
j_call: TRBJ1-2
cdr3_nt: TGCAGTGTTAGCTTCCGCACCGACTTCTATGGCTACACCTTC
cdr3_aa: CSVSFRTDFYGYTF

d_call: .
clone_size: .
v_call: TRBV6-2/TRBV6-3
j_call: TRBJ2-7
cdr3_nt: TGTGCCAGCATGAACCGGGGGCTAGCAAACGAGCAGCACTTC
cdr3_aa: CASMNRGLANEQHF

d_call: TRBD1
clone_size: .
v_call: TRBV20-1
j_call: TRBJ1-5
cdr3_nt: TGCAGTGCCGTCAGGGGGCCGAATCAGTCCCCGCATTTT
cdr3_aa: CSAVRGPNQSPHF

d_call: .
clone_size: .
v_call: TRBV30
j_call: TRBJ1-4
cdr3_nt: TGTACCTGGGAGCGGGGGCGGCGGGAAAAACTGTTTTTT
cdr3_aa: CTWERGRREKLFF

d_call: .
clone_size: .
v_call: TRBV28
j_call: TRBJ1-1
cdr3_nt: TGTGCCAGCGAACGCGCAGGGGTCACTGAAGCTTTCTTT
cdr3_aa: CASERAGVTEAFF

d_call: .
clone_size: once
v_call: TRBV12-3/TRBV12-4
j_call: TRBJ2-3
cdr3_nt: TGTGCCAGCAGTACGACAGTGAGGTGGGGTACGCAGTATTTT
cdr3_aa: CASSTTVRWGTQYF

d_call: TRBD1
clone_size: .
v_call: TRBV7-9
j_call: TRBJ1-2
cdr3_nt: TGTGCCAGCAGCTCGGGGGAAGGGGGCGGCTACACCTTC
cdr3_aa: CASSSGEGGGYTF

d_call: TRBD2
clone_size: .
v_call: TRBV6-6
j_call: TRBJ2-1
cdr3_nt: TGTGCCAGCAGTTACTCGGGGCGGGGGGTTAGTGAGCAGTTCTTC
cdr3_aa: CASSYSGRGVSEQFF

d_call: TRBD1
clone_size: .
v_call: TRBV20-1
j_call: TRBJ1-5
cdr3_nt: TGCAGTGCTATACCGGGGGACAGGTTACGGAGCAATCAGCCCCAGCGTTTT
cdr3_aa: CSAIPGDRLRSNQPQRF

d_call: .
clone_size: .
v_call: TRBV6-6
j_call: TRBJ1-4
cdr3_nt: TGTGCCAGCAGTTCCCTTCCAACGGGGGTCGTAAAACTGTTTTTT
cdr3_aa: CASSSLPTGVVKLFF

d_call: .
clone_size: .
v_call: TRBV6-2/TRBV6-3
j_call: TRBJ1-1
cdr3_nt: TGTGCCAGCAATTACCCGTCAGAAGAAGCTTTCTTT
cdr3_aa: CASNYPSEEAFF

d_call: .
clone_size: .
v_call: TRBV20-1
j_call: TRBJ2-7
cdr3_nt: TGCAGTGGTAGATCAAGGACAAACCCATCTTACGAGCAGTACTTC
cdr3_aa: CSGRSRTNPSYEQYF

d_call: .
clone_size: .
v_call: TRBV7-8
j_call: TRBJ2-7
cdr3_nt: TGTGTCAGCAGCAAGACAGAAATCGCCTACGAGCAGTACTTC
cdr3_aa: CVSSKTEIAYEQYF

d_call: .
clone_size: .
v_call: TRBV20-1
j_call: TRBJ2-1
cdr3_nt: TGCAGTGCGCCTACTATTGGGAGGTACAATGAGCAGTTCTTC
cdr3_aa: CSAPTIGRYNEQFF

d_call: .
clone_size: .
v_call: TRBV11-3
j_call: TRBJ2-7
cdr3_nt: TGTGCCAGCAACTTAGGGATGTGGAGCGACCAGTATTTC
cdr3_aa: CASNLGMWSDQYF

d_call: TRBD1
clone_size: .
v_call: TRBV12-3/TRBV12-4
j_call: TRBJ2-1
cdr3_nt: TGTGCCAGCAGTCCACAGGGGGCCCCCTACAATGAGCAGTTCTTC
cdr3_aa: CASSPQGAPYNEQFF

d_call: .
clone_size: .
v_call: TRBV18
j_call: TRBJ1-5
cdr3_nt: TGTGCTAGCTCATCGGGTTCCAGGGGTGACAATCAGCCCCAGCATTTT
cdr3_aa: CASSSGSRGDNQPQHF

d_call: .
clone_size: .
v_call: TRBV30
j_call: TRBJ2-7
cdr3_nt: TGTGCATGGAGTGTGGGCTTACCCCTGGAGCAGTACTTC
cdr3_aa: CAWSVGLPLEQYF

d_call: .
clone_size: .
v_call: TRBV4-2
j_call: TRBJ2-7
cdr3_nt: TGTGCCAGCAGCCGAGGGCCCCCTCCCAGGCACTACTCCTACGAGCAGTACTTC
cdr3_aa: CASSRGPPPRHYSYEQYF

d_call: .
clone_size: .
v_call: TRBV12-3/TRBV12-4
j_call: TRBJ2-7
cdr3_nt: TGTGCCAGCAGTCCGTACGGGACATTCTACGAGCAGTACTTC
cdr3_aa: CASSPYGTFYEQYF

d_call: TRBD2
clone_size: many
v_call: TRBV20-1
j_call: TRBJ2-3
cdr3_nt: TGCAGTGCTAGAGACCCCCGAGTGGGACTAGCGGGGGGGCGGGTTGGCACAGATACGCAGTATTTT
cdr3_aa: CSARDPRVGLAGGRVGTDTQYF

d_call: .
clone_size: many
v_call: TRBV6-5
j_call: TRBJ2-7
cdr3_nt: TGTGCCAGCAGCCCCAGGGTCTCCTACGAGCAGTACTTC
cdr3_aa: CASSPRVSYEQYF

d_call: .
clone_size: .
v_call: TRBV20-1
j_call: TRBJ1-6
cdr3_nt: TGCAGTGCCTCCTTGCAGGTGACAAACTCCTATAGTTCACCCCTCCACTTT
cdr3_aa: CSASLQVTNSYSSPLHF

d_call: .
clone_size: .
v_call: TRBV5-4
j_call: TRBJ1-6
cdr3_nt: TGTGCCAGCAGCCTGGCCAACATGAACCCTCATTCACCCCTCCACTTT
cdr3_aa: CASSLANMNPHSPLHF

d_call: .
clone_size: .
v_call: TRBV6-1
j_call: TRBJ1-1
cdr3_nt: TGTACCAGCAGGTGGGACGGTAACACTGAAGATTTCTTT
cdr3_aa: CTSRWDGNTEDFF